These 8 T cell receptor beta chains share one sample of origin, sequenced in a study of blood T cell repertoires in COVID-19. Using immunoSEQ multiplex PCR, the repertoire was profiled, and TCRdb retains in-frame clones only, with some absent. The sample has approximately 200,000 clones; 88% are singletons. What was sequenced was peripheral blood. Receptors were obtained from a man aged 65 to 85 with acute or convalescent COVID-19.

The rearrangement joins TRBV29-1 to TRBJ2-1; perhaps TRBD1 as D (5 bases). This CDR3 has 13 amino acids. V was trimmed by 6 bases and J by 3 bases, leaving 12 bases between them. Germline V lookup: CDR1 SQVTM, CDR2 ANQGSEA. The CDR3 nucleotides read TGCAGCGTCTCCGACAGAGACTACAATGAGCAGTTCTTC. Protein product: CSVSDRDYNEQFF.

The rearrangement links TRBV5-5 to TRBJ2-7; D possibly corresponds to TRBD2 (5 bases). The CDR3 is 14 residues long. In germline, CDR1 is SGHKS, CDR2 YYEKEE (reference sequence). Trimming pared 1 base from V and 3 bases from J, leaving 11 bases between. The DNA for the CDR3 is TGTGCCAGCAGCTTGCTGAGTCGGGGCTACGAGCAGTACTTC. As protein: CASSLLSRGYEQYF.

The chain is built from TRBV18 and TRBJ1-4; weak D call: TRBD1 (5 bases). Germline-derived CDR1 and CDR2 are KGHSH and LQKENI. The CDR3 loop spans 15 amino acids. The V and J ends lost 3 bases and 4 bases respectively, with 12 bases between them. DNA of the CDR3: TGTGCCAGCTCACCCGGCGAAAGGGGTAATGAAAAACTGTTTTTT. It yields the protein CASSPGERGNEKLFF.

The gene calls are TRBV4-1 and TRBJ1-1, with D perhaps matching TRBD1 (5 bases). Trimming took 6 bases from V and 1 from J, leaving 9 bases between them. Germline V gene lookup returns CDR1 MGHRA and CDR2 YSYEKL. The CDR3 has 13 amino acids. The CDR3 region has the DNA TGCGCCAGCAGTTTTGACAGGAACACTGAAGCTTTCTTT. This encodes CASSFDRNTEAFF.

The rearrangement links TRBV15 to TRBJ2-1; 7 nucleotides align to TRBD1. CDR3 size: 14 residues. V shed 0 bases and J 9 bases; nucleotides not matched to a gene: 5. CDR1 is LNHNV and CDR2 is YYDKDF in the germline V gene (reference sequence). The CDR3 DNA reads as TGTGCCACCAGCAGAGACGGGGCAGGGGGTGAGCAGTTCTTC. This codes for CATSRDGAGGEQFF.

This sequence joins TRBV19 and TRBJ2-1; unclear D gene. CDR3 length equals 11 residues. V shed 10 bases and J shed 4 bases, with 8 bases lying between them. Germline CDR1 reads LNHDA; CDR2 reads SQIVND (reference sequence). In nucleotides, the CDR3 is TGTGCCACCGGAGCTTACAATGAGCAGTTCTTC. Translated, it gives CATGAYNEQFF.

This chain connects TRBV11-3 to TRBJ2-5; 8 nucleotides match TRBD1. V shed 5 bases and J 2 bases; nucleotides not matched to a gene: 10. Germline assignment: CDR1 SGHNT and CDR2 YENEEA. The CDR3 runs 16 residues. CDR3 DNA: TGTGCCAGCAGCCTCGGACAGGGAGATCGTCAAGAGACCCAGTACTTC. Its protein is CASSLGQGDRQETQYF. Supplemented by reference TRBV11-3 and TRBJ2-5, the full variable domain reads EAGVVQSPRYKIIEKKQPVAFWCNPISGHNTLYWYLQNLGQGPELLIRYENEEAVDDSQLPKDRFSAERLKGVDSTLKIQPAELGDSAVYLCASSLGQGDRQETQYFGPGTRLLVL.

J is TRBJ2-1 and V is TRBV3-1 (or the pseudogene TRBV3-2); D possibly corresponds to TRBD2 (5 bases). CDR1 is LGHDT and CDR2 is YNNKEL in the germline V gene (reference sequence). V lost 4 bases to trimming and J lost 4 bases, with 14 bases between them. The CDR3 covers 15 residues. The CDR3 DNA reads TGTGCCAGCAGCCCGGAGGTACAGTCTTACAATGAGCAGTTCTTC. It codes for CASSPEVQSYNEQFF.